This T cell receptor (beta chain) was profiled in a study of T cell responses to AZD1222 COVID-19 vaccine. CDR1 and CDR2 from the germline V gene are SEHNR and FQNEAQ (reference sequence). Trimming shortened V by 5 bases and J by 3 bases, and 13 bases separated the two germline ends. The CDR3 covers 14 residues. Profiling relied on immunoSEQ multiplex PCR, and the TCRdb table lists in-frame clones only, not all of them. In the table there are approximately 150,000 clones, under 95% of which are singletons. With respect to this clone: Its antigen is not identified.

Second-dose intervals of approximately 4 or approximately 12 weeks were pooled. Findings and caveats of the study: Only a handful of AZD1222 recipients, roughly 6 in all, had baseline seropositivity. Females made up more of the donors, who were largely white British, and clonal diversity may have come out too low. Vaccine-associated CD4 TCRs spanned spike, dominant at 160-218 and 743-854.

Sequences were derived from peripheral blood, sampled 28 days after the second AZD1222 dose. V gene TRBV7-9 combines with J gene TRBJ1-2; D not certain. The receptor was isolated from an adult who received the AZD1222 COVID-19 vaccine. Here the CDR3 DNA reads TGTGCCAGCAGCACTTCTTCGGGGTACTATGGCTACACCTTC. It specifies CASSTSSGYYGYTF.